This T cell receptor (beta chain) was sequenced during a study of cytomegalovirus exposure and HLA in healthy donors. Study-wide results and caveats: Association of approximately 16,000 TCR beta sequences with HLA alleles was found at 0.05 false discovery rate in a later analysis.

The CDR3 totals 13 residues. Germline V gives CDR1 SQVTM, CDR2 ANQGSEA. The V and J ends lost 7 bases and 0 bases, in that order; junction bases with no gene match: 6. In regard to this clone: The antigen remains unidentified.

Use of 60 Vbeta and 13 Jbeta primers characterized the PCR. The repertoire was sequenced with immunoSEQ multiplex PCR; TCRdb's copy has only in-frame clones and lacks some. Here the sample spans fewer than 150,000 clones, approximately 80% being singletons. This clonotype was obtained from a man aged 50 to 60 in good health and CMV-seronegative. This chain connects TRBV29-1 to TRBJ2-7; 7 bases align to TRBD1. The sequencing sample was made of PBMCs. CDR3 region: CSGRDSFSYEQYF. CDR3 nucleotide sequence: TGCAGCGGCCGGGACAGCTTCTCCTACGAGCAGTACTTC.